A single sample is the source of the 32 T cell receptor beta chains below, sequenced in a study of long-term antiretroviral therapy in people with HIV. Sequencing used immunoSEQ v3.0 at survey level. Data came from immunoSEQ multiplex PCR; TCRdb stores just in-frame clones and leaves some out. In the table there are about 29,000 clones, over 80% of which are singletons. Source: unsorted PBMCs, taken 3.2 years before starting antiretroviral therapy. The receptors shown here come from a man aged 45-65 years with HIV.

This clone has a handful of counts. The rearrangement joins TRBV11-3 to TRBJ2-3, with TRBD1 matching 7 bases. The CDR3 covers 17 residues. The trim removed 1 base at V and 1 base at J, leaving 8 bases unmatched. In germline, CDR1 is SGHNT, CDR2 YENEEA. The CDR3 DNA follows: TGTGCCAGCAGCTTAGGGCCGACAGGGTCTGGCACAGATACGCAGTATTTT. Protein sequence: CASSLGPTGSGTDTQYF.

The V call is TRBV5-1, the J call TRBJ2-7; 8 nucleotides match TRBD1. The CDR3 is 16 residues long. Germline V gene sequence: CDR1 SGHRS, CDR2 YFSETQ. Losses at the gene ends were 1 base for V and 2 bases for J; bases not matched to a gene: 8. CDR3 nucleotide sequence: TGCGCCAGCAGCTTGATATCAGGGGGCCTGGCCTACGAGCAGTACTTC. The encoded protein is CASSLISGGLAYEQYF.

The chain is built from TRBV5-5 and TRBJ1-2; D call uncertain. Trimming shortened V by 0 bases and J by 3 bases, and 6 bases separated the two germline ends. CDR1 SGHKS and CDR2 YYEKEE come from the germline V gene (reference sequence). The CDR3 has 13 amino acids. CDR3 DNA: TGTGCCAGCAGCTTGGCAACGGACTATGGCTACACCTTC. This sequence encodes CASSLATDYGYTF.

The chain couples TRBV10-3 to TRBJ2-3; weak D call: TRBD2 (5 bases). Germline V gene data show CDR1 as ENHRY and CDR2 as SYGVKD. V was shortened by 3 bases and J by 0 bases, with 22 bases between the two germline ends. This CDR3 spans 19 amino acids. The CDR3 sequence is CAISEFSRVAGVSTDTQYF. For the CDR3, the DNA is TGTGCCATCAGTGAATTCTCCCGTGTGGCCGGGGTTAGCACAGATACGCAGTATTTT.

The rearrangement uses TRBV5-5 and TRBJ2-2; D tentatively fits TRBD1 or TRBD2 (5 bases each). CDR1 and CDR2 (germline): SGHKS, YYEKEE (reference sequence). V was shortened by 0 bases and J by 4 bases, with 10 bases between the two germline ends. The CDR3 runs 15 residues. DNA of the CDR3: TGTGCCAGCAGCTTGGGATGGGGGACCACCGGGGAGCTGTTTTTT. Translation gives CASSLGWGTTGELFF.

The chain carries TRBV28 and TRBJ1-2; TRBD1 matches 10 bases. CDR1 MDHEN and CDR2 SYDVKM come from the germline V gene. V was clipped by 2 bases and J by 2 bases; unmatched bases: 2. The CDR3 loop spans 15 amino acids. The CDR3 DNA reads as TGTGCCAGCAGTTTACGGGACAGGGGAAACTATGGCTACACCTTC. Amino acids: CASSLRDRGNYGYTF.

This chain uses TRBV9 with TRBJ2-2; tentative D call: TRBD1 (5 bases). V was shortened by 3 bases and J by 3 bases, with 12 bases between the two germline ends. Germline V gene sequence: CDR1 SGDLS, CDR2 YYNGEE. This CDR3 spans 15 amino acids. The CDR3 bases are TGTGCCAGCAGCGCGTGGTCAGGGTACACCGGGGAGCTGTTTTTT. Its protein product is CASSAWSGYTGELFF.

The rearrangement joins TRBV15 to TRBJ1-5; D unclear. The CDR3 length is 15 residues. Trimming removed 0 bases at V and 6 bases at J, with 12 bases between. Germline V gene lookup returns CDR1 LNHNV and CDR2 YYDKDF (reference sequence). CDR3: CATSRDSPGSQPQHF. CDR3 coding DNA: TGTGCCACCAGCAGAGATTCGCCGGGGAGTCAGCCCCAGCATTTT.

The chain employs TRBV10-1 and TRBJ1-3, with D perhaps matching TRBD1 (6 bases). The V gene's germline CDR1 is WNHNN and CDR2 SYGVQD (reference sequence). The CDR3 is 14 residues long. V lost 2 bases to trimming and J lost 4 bases, with 9 bases between them. CDR3 protein: CASSEGTHGNTIYF. In DNA, the CDR3 is TGCGCCAGCAGTGAGGGGACACACGGAAACACCATATATTTT.

The chain uses TRBV5-4 and TRBJ1-1, with D possibly being TRBD1 (5 bases). The CDR3 length is 15 residues. Trimming removed 3 bases at V and 1 base at J, with 13 bases between. Germline V gene sequence: CDR1 SGHNT, CDR2 YYREEE (reference sequence). CDR3 protein: CASSSYLQGNTEAFF. The CDR3 nucleotides read TGTGCCAGCAGCTCATACCTTCAGGGGAACACTGAAGCTTTCTTT.

J is TRBJ2-3 and V is TRBV28; no clear D gene. Looked up from germline, CDR1 is MDHEN and CDR2 is SYDVKM. Trimming shortened V by 2 bases and J by 4 bases, and 7 bases separated the two germline ends. The CDR3 covers 13 residues. CDR3 amino acids: CASSLDGPDTQYF. The DNA of the CDR3 is TGTGCCAGCAGTTTAGACGGGCCAGATACGCAGTATTTT.

The chain is built from TRBV28 and TRBJ2-1; TRBD2 aligns across 12 bases. Trimming removed 5 bases from V and 6 bases from J; junction bases left unmatched: 17. The CDR3 is 19 amino acids. Germline V gene data show CDR1 as MDHEN and CDR2 as SYDVKM. This chain's CDR3 is CASSHLTSGSVVRGNEQFF. CDR3 DNA sequence: TGTGCCAGCAGTCACCTGACTAGCGGGAGTGTCGTACGGGGCAATGAGCAGTTCTTC.

This clone has just one count. The CDR3 loop is CASSFARAGTYEQYF. DNA for the CDR3: TGTGCCAGCAGCTTCGCCCGCGCAGGAACCTACGAGCAGTACTTC. The chain uses TRBV7-9 and TRBJ2-7; no definite D call. V was trimmed by 3 bases and J by 2 bases, leaving 14 bases between them. The CDR3 loop spans 15 amino acids. CDR1 and CDR2 from the germline V gene are SEHNR and FQNEAQ (reference sequence).

The gene calls are TRBV10-3 and TRBJ1-2, with 7 bases that match TRBD1. Per germline, CDR1 ENHRY and CDR2 SYGVKD. The CDR3 is made up of 15 amino acids. V shed 6 bases and J 1 base; nucleotides not matched to a gene: 8. The CDR3 here is CAISLDRDHNYGYTF. CDR3 coding DNA: TGTGCCATCAGCCTTGACAGGGACCATAACTATGGCTACACCTTC.

V gene TRBV5-1 combines with J gene TRBJ2-7; TRBD1 aligns across 11 bases. The CDR3 contains 14 residues. V lost 4 bases and J lost 7; bases outside the gene matches: 7. Germline CDR1 SGHRS, CDR2 YFSETQ. This CDR3 is CASSPGQGAWEQYF. The CDR3 region has the DNA TGCGCCAGCAGCCCCGGACAGGGGGCTTGGGAGCAGTACTTC.

The gene calls are TRBV5-6 and TRBJ2-7; D remains unclear. V lost 2 bases and J 3 bases, leaving 9 bases between the germline ends. The CDR3 is 13 amino acids. Germline CDR1 and CDR2: SGHDT and YYEEEE. For the CDR3, the DNA is TGTGCCAGCAGCTTCTCCGGGTTCTACGAGCAGTACTTC. It encodes CASSFSGFYEQYF.

The chain links TRBV27 to TRBJ1-2; D unclear. CDR1 and CDR2 from the germline V gene are MNHEY and SMNVEV (reference sequence). V shed 8 bases and J shed 2 bases, with 6 bases lying between them. The CDR3 spans 11 residues. The CDR3 DNA follows: TGTGCCAGCGGGAGGAACTATGGCTACACCTTC. It specifies CASGRNYGYTF.

The V gene is TRBV6-1, the J gene TRBJ2-7; D uncertain. V lost 6 bases, J lost 2 bases, and 11 bases lay in between. CDR3 length: 13 amino acids. Germline V gene sequence: CDR1 MNHNS, CDR2 SASEGT. The CDR3 coding sequence is TGTGCCAGCAGAAGAGCAACAGCCTACGAGCAGTACTTC. Translating gives CASRRATAYEQYF.

The chain recombines TRBV18 with TRBJ2-3; TRBD2 agrees at 10 bases. CDR1 and CDR2 (germline): KGHSH, LQKENI. CDR3 length equals 15 residues. The ends lost 3 bases at V and 6 bases at J; junction bases unmatched: 6. The CDR3 coding sequence is TGTGCCAGCTCACCTCCTAGCGGGAGTATCGATACGCAGTATTTT. Its translation is CASSPPSGSIDTQYF.

The sample holds a few counts of this clone. V is TRBV6-1 and J is TRBJ2-7, with D unclear. The CDR3 is 14 amino acids. Germline V gene lookup returns CDR1 MNHNS and CDR2 SASEGT. Trimming removed 3 bases at V and 1 base at J, with 10 bases between. The CDR3 coding sequence is TGTGCCAGCAGTGAGGTTGCCGCATCCTACGAGCAGTACTTC. Protein sequence: CASSEVAASYEQYF.

This clone occurred once. The chain joins TRBV5-1 to TRBJ2-5; 7 nucleotides match TRBD1. The CDR3 length is 14 residues. Germline values: CDR1 SGHRS, CDR2 YFSETQ. V shed 5 bases, J shed 3 bases, and the junction held 7 bases outside the gene matches. The CDR3 spells CASRTLGTEETQYF. CDR3 coding DNA: TGCGCCAGCAGAACCCTCGGGACAGAAGAGACCCAGTACTTC.

This clone was detected once. This chain uses TRBV28 with TRBJ1-2; 8 bases match TRBD1. The CDR3 contains 15 residues. Germline CDR1 is MDHEN and CDR2 is SYDVKM. V lost 2 bases, J lost 4 bases, and 6 bases stayed unmatched. The CDR3 DNA is TGTGCCAGCAGTTTAGTGGGCAGGGGGCCCTATGGCTACACCTTC. It specifies CASSLVGRGPYGYTF.

The chain carries TRBV19 and TRBJ2-7; D may be TRBD1 (5 bases). The CDR3 has 14 residues. CDR1 LNHDA and CDR2 SQIVND come from the germline V gene (reference sequence). Trimming pared 7 bases from V and 0 bases from J, leaving 13 bases between. CDR3 region: CASKPTGNSYEQYF. In DNA, the CDR3 is TGTGCCAGTAAACCCACAGGCAACTCCTACGAGCAGTACTTC.

This chain joins TRBV18 and TRBJ2-3, with D tentatively TRBD1 or TRBD2 (5 bases each). Trimming shortened V by 2 bases and J by 7 bases, and 19 bases separated the two germline ends. Germline CDR1 is KGHSH and CDR2 is LQKENI. This CDR3 has 16 amino acids. CDR3 region: CASSPKSGPRPYTQYF. DNA of the CDR3: TGTGCCAGCTCACCAAAATCGGGACCAAGGCCCTATACGCAGTATTTT.

This clone is a singleton in its sample. V and J are TRBV27 and TRBJ1-4; possible D gene TRBD1, 6 bases. CDR3 length: 15 residues. Trimming took 0 bases from V and 10 from J, leaving 15 bases between them. CDR1 is MNHEY, CDR2 SMNVEV, per germline (reference sequence). The CDR3, as DNA: TGTGCCAGCAGTTTATCACCGGGGGGCGGAGGAAAACTGTTTTTT. The encoded protein is CASSLSPGGGGKLFF.

V gene TRBV5-1 combines with J gene TRBJ2-3; no definite D call. CDR1 and CDR2 (germline): SGHRS, YFSETQ. This CDR3 has 15 residues. Trimming left V 6 bases short and J 0 bases short, with 14 bases between. The CDR3 here is CASMYATISTDTQYF. CDR3 nucleotide sequence: TGCGCCAGCATGTACGCCACTATTAGCACAGATACGCAGTATTTT.

This clone was picked up one time. The chain has TRBV5-1 and TRBJ2-1, with a possible D match to TRBD1 (5 bases). Trimming left V 0 bases short and J 1 base short, with 11 bases between. CDR1 and CDR2 from the germline V gene are SGHRS and YFSETQ. The CDR3 spans 16 residues. CDR3 residues: CASSLEPAGSYNEQFF. The CDR3 DNA reads TGCGCCAGCAGCTTGGAACCGGCAGGGTCCTACAATGAGCAGTTCTTC.

On this clone: The junction and the germline gene differ at one end; a read error may be behind it. This chain links TRBV13 with TRBJ2-3, with D tentatively TRBD1 or TRBD2 (6 bases each). Germline V gene data show CDR1 as PRHDT and CDR2 as FYEKMQ (reference sequence). This CDR3 has 15 residues. As DNA, the CDR3 is TGTGCCAGCAGCTTCGCCGGGGGCTACACATATACGCAGTATTTT. It codes for CASSFAGGYTYTQYF.

The V call is TRBV28, the J call TRBJ1-1; 11 nucleotides line up with TRBD1. J lost 7 bases, V lost 3 bases, and 7 bases had no gene match. The CDR3 consists of 15 residues. Germline V gene lookup returns CDR1 MDHEN and CDR2 SYDVKM. The CDR3 reads CASSLLDRGRGEAFF. CDR3 DNA: TGTGCCAGCAGTTTGTTGGACAGGGGGCGGGGTGAAGCTTTCTTT.

This clone showed up just a few times. The chain uses TRBV10-1 and TRBJ2-1; no clear D. The CDR3 spans 13 residues. V was pared by 4 bases and J by 4 bases, with 8 bases between. The V gene's germline CDR1 is WNHNN and CDR2 SYGVQD (reference sequence). CDR3 amino acids: CASSVSGYNEQFF. Here the CDR3 DNA reads TGCGCCAGCAGTGTCTCCGGTTACAATGAGCAGTTCTTC.

This sequence joins TRBV28 and TRBJ2-1; the match to TRBD2 covers 10 bases. Germline lookup yields CDR1 MDHEN and CDR2 SYDVKM. This CDR3 comprises 16 residues. Germline trimming cut 11 bases from V and 0 bases from J; bases unmatched to any gene: 10. The CDR3 sequence is CALGGASGGSYNEQFF. CDR3 DNA: TGTGCCCTGGGGGGTGCTAGCGGGGGCTCCTACAATGAGCAGTTCTTC.

The gene calls are TRBV6-1 and TRBJ2-7; 10 bases agree with TRBD2. This CDR3 spans 15 amino acids. V lost 7 bases to trimming and J lost 3 bases; unmatched junction nucleotides: 9. Germline V gene sequence: CDR1 MNHNS, CDR2 SASEGT. The CDR3 sequence: CASNTGLASYYEQYF. CDR3 nucleotides: TGTGCCAGCAACACGGGACTAGCGAGCTACTACGAGCAGTACTTC.